The clone carrying this TCR beta chain was counted many times. The target antigen is unknown. This specimen belongs to a study of T cells after yellow fever vaccination. The study's findings and limits: Researchers report a weaker secondary response that nonetheless peaked faster, day 5 versus 15. Reappearance after the booster was seen for most primary-vaccination clones, at 96% CD4 and about 90% CD8. CD4 and CD8 compartments shared a small share of clonotypes, likely from convergent recombination.

The CDR3 has 11 amino acids. V was shortened by 0 bases and J by 8 bases, with 5 bases between the two germline ends. The germline CDR1 and CDR2 sequences are SGHRS and YFSETQ. UMIs and a universal primer site were added when TCR cDNA was made by 5'RACE template switching. Each CDR3 protein is one row after TCRdb ran MiXCR on the 5' RACE reads. Among about 120,000 distinct CDR3 sequences listed, 5.5% to 8% were seen once. Here the sequenced sample was CD4+ T cells sorted from PBMCs, taken 35 to 50 days after the first yellow fever vaccination. This chain joins TRBV5-1 and TRBJ1-1; D gene unclear. This TCR derives from a man between 18 and 35 years old who received the YFV17D yellow fever vaccine. CDR3 sequence: CASSLAGEAFF. As DNA, the CDR3 is TGCGCCAGCAGCTTGGCCGGGGAAGCTTTCTTT.